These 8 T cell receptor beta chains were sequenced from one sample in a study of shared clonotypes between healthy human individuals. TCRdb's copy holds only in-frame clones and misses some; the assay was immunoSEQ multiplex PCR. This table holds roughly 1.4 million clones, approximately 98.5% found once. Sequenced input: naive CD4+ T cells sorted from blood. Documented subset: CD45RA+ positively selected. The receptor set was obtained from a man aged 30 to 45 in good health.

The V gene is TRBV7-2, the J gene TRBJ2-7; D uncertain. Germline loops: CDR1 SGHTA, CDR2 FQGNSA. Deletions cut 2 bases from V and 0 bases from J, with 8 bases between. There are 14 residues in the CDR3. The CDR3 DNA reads TGTGCCAGCAGCTTAATGCAGAACTCCTACGAGCAGTACTTC. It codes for CASSLMQNSYEQYF.

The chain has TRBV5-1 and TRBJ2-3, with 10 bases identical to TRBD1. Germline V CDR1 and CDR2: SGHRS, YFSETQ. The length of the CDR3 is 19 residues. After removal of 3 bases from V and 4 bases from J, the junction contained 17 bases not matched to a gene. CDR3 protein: CASSYVRTGGLLEADTQYF. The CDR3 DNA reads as TGCGCCAGCAGCTACGTCAGGACAGGGGGTCTTTTGGAAGCAGATACGCAGTATTTT.

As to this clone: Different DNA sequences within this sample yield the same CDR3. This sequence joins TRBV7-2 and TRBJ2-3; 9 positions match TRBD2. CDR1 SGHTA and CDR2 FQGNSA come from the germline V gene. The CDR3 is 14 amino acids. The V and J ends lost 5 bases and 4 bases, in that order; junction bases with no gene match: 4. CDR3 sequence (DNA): TGTGCCAGCAGCCTGGGACTAGCTTCAGATACGCAGTATTTT. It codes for CASSLGLASDTQYF.

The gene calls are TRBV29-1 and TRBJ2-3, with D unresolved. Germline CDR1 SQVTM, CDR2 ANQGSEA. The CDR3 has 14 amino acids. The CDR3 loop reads CITKMDPSTDTQYF. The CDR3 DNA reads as TGCATAACTAAGATGGACCCTAGCACAGATACGCAGTATTTT.

The CDR3 sequence is CASRTGGDYGYTF. CDR3 coding DNA: TGTGCCAGCAGGACAGGGGGCGACTATGGCTACACCTTC. The gene calls are TRBV7-9 and TRBJ1-2, with 10 bases that match TRBD1. This CDR3 spans 13 amino acids. The germline V gene has CDR1 SEHNR and CDR2 FQNEAQ (reference sequence). The V and J ends lost 6 bases and 3 bases, in that order; junction bases with no gene match: 1.

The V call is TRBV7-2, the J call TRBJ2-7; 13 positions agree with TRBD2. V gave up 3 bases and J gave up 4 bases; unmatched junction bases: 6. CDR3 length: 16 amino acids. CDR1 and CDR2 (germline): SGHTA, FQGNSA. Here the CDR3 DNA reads TGTGCCAGCAGCTTCAGGCCGGGACTAGCGGGATACGAGCAGTACTTC. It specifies CASSFRPGLAGYEQYF.

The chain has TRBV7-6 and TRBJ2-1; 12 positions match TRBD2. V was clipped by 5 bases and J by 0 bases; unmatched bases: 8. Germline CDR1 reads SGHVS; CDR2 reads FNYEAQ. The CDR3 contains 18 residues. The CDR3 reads CASSVGLAGPSSYNEQFF. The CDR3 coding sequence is TGTGCCAGCAGCGTTGGACTAGCGGGACCTTCCTCCTACAATGAGCAGTTCTTC.

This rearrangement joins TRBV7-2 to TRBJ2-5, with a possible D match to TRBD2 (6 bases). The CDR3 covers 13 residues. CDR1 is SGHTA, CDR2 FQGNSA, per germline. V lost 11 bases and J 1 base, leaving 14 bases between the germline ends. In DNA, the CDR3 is TGTGCCGGCGGCGGGACGAGCCAAGAGACCCAGTACTTC. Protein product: CAGGGTSQETQYF.